This T cell receptor (beta chain) emerged from a study of blood T cell repertoires in COVID-19. Study at large: Some COVID-19 samples were acute and others convalescent; all came from the United States, Italy and Spain. T cells, B-cell-depleted T cells, or PBMCs supplied cDNA or gDNA.

Profiling relied on immunoSEQ multiplex PCR, and the TCRdb table lists in-frame clones only, not all of them. The sample lists approximately 400,000 clones, about 90% occurring once. Participants came from about 24 US areas, aged roughly 18 to 95 years. Donors of Cohort 3 who recovered were those that had two negative PCRs, clearance, or symptom resolution. CDR1 LGHDT and CDR2 YNNKEL come from the germline V gene (reference sequence). The CDR3 runs to 12 residues. The V segment lost 3 bases and the J segment 5 bases; nucleotides outside the gene matches: 0. The sample was PBMCs or T cells enriched from blood (not recorded which). J is TRBJ1-2 and V is TRBV3-1 (or the pseudogene TRBV3-2); 7 bases are shared with TRBD1. This clonotype originated in a man aged 25 to 45 who had recovered from COVID-19. The DNA of the CDR3 is TGTGCCAGCAGCCAGACAGGGTATGGCTACACCTTC. Residues: CASSQTGYGYTF.